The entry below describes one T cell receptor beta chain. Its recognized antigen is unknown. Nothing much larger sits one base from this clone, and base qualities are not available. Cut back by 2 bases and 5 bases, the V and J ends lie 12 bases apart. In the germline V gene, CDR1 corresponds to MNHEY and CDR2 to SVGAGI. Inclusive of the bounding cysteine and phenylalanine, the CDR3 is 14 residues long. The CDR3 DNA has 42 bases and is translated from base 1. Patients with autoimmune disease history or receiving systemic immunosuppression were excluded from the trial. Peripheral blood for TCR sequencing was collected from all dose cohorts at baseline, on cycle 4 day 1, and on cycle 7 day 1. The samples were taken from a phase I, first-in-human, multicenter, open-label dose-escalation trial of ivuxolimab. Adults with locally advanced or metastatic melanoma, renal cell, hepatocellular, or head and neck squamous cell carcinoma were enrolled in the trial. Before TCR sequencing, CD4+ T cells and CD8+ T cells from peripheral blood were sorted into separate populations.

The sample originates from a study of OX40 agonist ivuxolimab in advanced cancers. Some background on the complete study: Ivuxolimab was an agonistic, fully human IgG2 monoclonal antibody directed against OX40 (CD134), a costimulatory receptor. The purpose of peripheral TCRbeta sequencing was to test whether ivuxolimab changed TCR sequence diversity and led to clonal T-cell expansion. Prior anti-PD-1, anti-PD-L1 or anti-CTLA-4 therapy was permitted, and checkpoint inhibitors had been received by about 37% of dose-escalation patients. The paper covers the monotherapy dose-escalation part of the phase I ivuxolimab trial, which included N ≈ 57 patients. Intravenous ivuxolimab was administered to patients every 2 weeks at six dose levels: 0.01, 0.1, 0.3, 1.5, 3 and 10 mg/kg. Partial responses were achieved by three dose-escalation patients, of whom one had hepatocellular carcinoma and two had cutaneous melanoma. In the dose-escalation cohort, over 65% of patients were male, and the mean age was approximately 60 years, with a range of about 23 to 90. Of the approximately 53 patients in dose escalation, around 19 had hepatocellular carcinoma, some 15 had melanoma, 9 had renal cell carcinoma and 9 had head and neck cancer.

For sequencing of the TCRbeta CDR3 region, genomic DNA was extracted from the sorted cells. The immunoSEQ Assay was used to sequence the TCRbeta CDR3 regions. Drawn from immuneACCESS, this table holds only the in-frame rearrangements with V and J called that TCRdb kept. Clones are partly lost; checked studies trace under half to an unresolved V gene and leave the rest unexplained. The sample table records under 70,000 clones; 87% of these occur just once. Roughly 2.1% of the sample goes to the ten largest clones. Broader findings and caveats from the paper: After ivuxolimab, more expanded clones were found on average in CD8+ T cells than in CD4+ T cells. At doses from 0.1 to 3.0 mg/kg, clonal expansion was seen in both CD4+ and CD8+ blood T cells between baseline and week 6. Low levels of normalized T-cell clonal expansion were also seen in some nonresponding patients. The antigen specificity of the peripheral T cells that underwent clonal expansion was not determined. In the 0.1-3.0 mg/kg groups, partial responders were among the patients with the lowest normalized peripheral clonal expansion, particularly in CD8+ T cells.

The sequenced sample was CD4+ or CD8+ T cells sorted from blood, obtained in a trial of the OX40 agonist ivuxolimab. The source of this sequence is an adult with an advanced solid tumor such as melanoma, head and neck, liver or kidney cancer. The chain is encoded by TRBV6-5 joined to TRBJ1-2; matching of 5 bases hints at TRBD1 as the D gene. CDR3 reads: CASSYQGPPYGYTF. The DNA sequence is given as TGTGCCAGCAGTTACCAGGGACCACCTTATGGCTACACCTTC.